Included here is one T cell receptor (beta chain) sequence, with context. The Seattle patients joined while their infection was active and were tracked longitudinally afterward. The CDR3 length is 19 residues. This sample is part of a study of blood T cell repertoires in COVID-19. Study-level information: T cells, B-cell-depleted T cells, or PBMCs supplied cDNA or gDNA.

Measured with immunoSEQ multiplex PCR; TCRdb has only the in-frame clones, and not every one. This table holds roughly 80,000 clones, approximately 93% found once. V usage is TRBV7-5 and J usage is TRBJ2-4; the D call TRBD2 from the table was never checked on the DNA. TRBV7-5 is designated a pseudogene. The receptor was derived from a man aged 45-65 years with COVID-19, enrolled during active disease. The sample consisted of peripheral blood. The CDR3 sequence: CVRSLAPRGLAGVPNIQYF. The DNA for the CDR3 is TGTGTCAGAAGCTTAGCGCCTCGAGGGTTAGCGGGAGTTCCAAACATTCAGTACTTC.